This T cell receptor beta chain was profiled in a study of T-cell reconstitution after alpha-beta-depleted transplantation in children. V dropped 1 base and J dropped 6; count of bases not matched to a gene: 6. The CDR3 length is 15 residues. Germline-derived CDR1 and CDR2 are MGHRA and YSYEKL. Using unique molecular identifiers, the investigators prepared the TCRbeta library. MiXCR, run by TCRdb on the PCR reads, gives a single entry per CDR3 protein. The table records more than 550,000 distinct CDR3 sequences, approximately 10% of them present only once. This clonotype was detected ten times or more.

The rearrangement joins TRBV4-1 to TRBJ2-1, with 7 positions matching TRBD2. This sequence was found in a human donor who donated a stem cell graft to a child with acute myeloid leukemia. The sample consisted of PBMCs from the stem cell graft donor, taken from the stem cell graft. The CDR3 region has the DNA TGCGCCAGCAGCCAAGGACTAGCCAGGACCAATGAGCAGTTCTTC. Translation gives CASSQGLARTNEQFF.